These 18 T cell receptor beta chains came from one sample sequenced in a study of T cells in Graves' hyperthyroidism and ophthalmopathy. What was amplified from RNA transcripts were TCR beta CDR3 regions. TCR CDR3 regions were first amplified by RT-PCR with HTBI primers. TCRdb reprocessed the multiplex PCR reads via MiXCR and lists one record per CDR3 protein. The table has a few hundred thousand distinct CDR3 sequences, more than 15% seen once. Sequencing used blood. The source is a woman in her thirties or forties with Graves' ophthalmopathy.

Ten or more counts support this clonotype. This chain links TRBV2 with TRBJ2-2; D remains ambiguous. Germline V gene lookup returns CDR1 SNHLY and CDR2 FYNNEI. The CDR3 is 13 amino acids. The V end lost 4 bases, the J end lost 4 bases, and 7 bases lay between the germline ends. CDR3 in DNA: TGTGCCAGCAGTGGACTGAGCACCGGGGAGCTGTTTTTT. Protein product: CASSGLSTGELFF.

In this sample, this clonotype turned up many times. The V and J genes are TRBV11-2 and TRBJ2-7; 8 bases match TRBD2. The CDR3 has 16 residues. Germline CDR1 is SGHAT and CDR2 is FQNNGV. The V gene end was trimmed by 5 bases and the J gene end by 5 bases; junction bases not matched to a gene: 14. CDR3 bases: TGTGCCAGCAGCAGCGCCGGGACTAGGGTGGTCCACGAGCAGTACTTC. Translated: CASSSAGTRVVHEQYF.

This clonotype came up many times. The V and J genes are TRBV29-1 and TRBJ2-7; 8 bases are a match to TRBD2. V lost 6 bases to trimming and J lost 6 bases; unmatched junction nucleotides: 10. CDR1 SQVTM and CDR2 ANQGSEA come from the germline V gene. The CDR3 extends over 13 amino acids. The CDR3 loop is CSVGGAATGEQYF. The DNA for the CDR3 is TGCAGCGTCGGGGGGGCTGCTACAGGCGAGCAGTACTTC.

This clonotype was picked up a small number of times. CDR3 in DNA: TGTGCCAGCAGTCCGGACAGCCGAGCCAAAAACATTCAGTACTTC. This encodes CASSPDSRAKNIQYF. V and J are TRBV6-1 and TRBJ2-4; possible D gene TRBD1, 6 bases. CDR3 length: 15 residues. Germline assignment: CDR1 MNHNS and CDR2 SASEGT. V lost 5 bases to trimming and J lost 0 bases, with 11 bases between them.

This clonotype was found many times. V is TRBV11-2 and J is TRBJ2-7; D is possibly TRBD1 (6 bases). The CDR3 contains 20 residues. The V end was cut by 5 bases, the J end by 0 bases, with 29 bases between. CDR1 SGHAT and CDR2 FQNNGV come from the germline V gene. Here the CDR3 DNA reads TGTGCCAGCAGCGTTAGCCGACAGGCATTACACCCCTCGAGCTCCTACGAGCAGTACTTC. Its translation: CASSVSRQALHPSSSYEQYF.

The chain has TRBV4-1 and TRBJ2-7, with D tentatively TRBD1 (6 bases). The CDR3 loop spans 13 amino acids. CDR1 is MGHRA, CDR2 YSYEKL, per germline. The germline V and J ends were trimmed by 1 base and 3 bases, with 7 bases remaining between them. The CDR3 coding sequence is TGCGCCAGCAGCCAAGGGGGGCACTACGAGCAGTACTTC. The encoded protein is CASSQGGHYEQYF.

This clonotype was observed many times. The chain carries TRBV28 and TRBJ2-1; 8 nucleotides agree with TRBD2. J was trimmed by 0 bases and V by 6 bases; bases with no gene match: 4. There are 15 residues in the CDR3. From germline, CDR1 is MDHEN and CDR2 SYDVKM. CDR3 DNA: TGTGCCAGCAGAACTAGCGGAAACTCCTACAATGAGCAGTTCTTC. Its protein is CASRTSGNSYNEQFF.

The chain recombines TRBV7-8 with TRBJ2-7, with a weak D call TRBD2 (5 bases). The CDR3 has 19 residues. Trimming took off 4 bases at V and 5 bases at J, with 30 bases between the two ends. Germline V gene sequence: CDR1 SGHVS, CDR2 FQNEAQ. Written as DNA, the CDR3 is TGTGCCAGCAGCTCTCCCTCAGGCGGTGGAGGACTCGTTTTCCACGAGCAGTACTTC. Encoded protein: CASSSPSGGGGLVFHEQYF.

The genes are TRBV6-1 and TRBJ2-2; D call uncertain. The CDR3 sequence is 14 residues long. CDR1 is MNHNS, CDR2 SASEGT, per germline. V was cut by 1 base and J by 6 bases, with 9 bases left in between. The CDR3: CASSEGSESGELFF. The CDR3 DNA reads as TGTGCCAGCAGTGAAGGGTCGGAGTCCGGGGAGCTGTTTTTT.

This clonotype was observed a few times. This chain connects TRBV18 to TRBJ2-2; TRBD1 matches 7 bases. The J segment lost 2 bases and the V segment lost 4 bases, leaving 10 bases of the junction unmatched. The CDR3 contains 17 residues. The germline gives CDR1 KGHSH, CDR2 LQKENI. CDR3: CASSRTAGTDNTGELFF. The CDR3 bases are TGTGCCAGCTCACGAACGGCCGGGACAGACAACACCGGGGAGCTGTTTTTT.

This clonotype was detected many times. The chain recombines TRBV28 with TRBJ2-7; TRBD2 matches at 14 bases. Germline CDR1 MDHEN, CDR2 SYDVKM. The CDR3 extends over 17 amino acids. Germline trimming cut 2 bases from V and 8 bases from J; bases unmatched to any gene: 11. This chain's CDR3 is CASSLPVTSGRGGKQYF. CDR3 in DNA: TGTGCCAGCAGTTTACCGGTGACTAGCGGGAGGGGGGGGAAGCAGTACTTC.

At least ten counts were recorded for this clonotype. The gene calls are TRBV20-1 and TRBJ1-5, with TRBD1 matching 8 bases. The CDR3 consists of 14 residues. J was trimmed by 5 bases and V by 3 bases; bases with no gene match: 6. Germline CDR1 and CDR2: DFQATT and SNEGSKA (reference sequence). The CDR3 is CSARSGGWDQPQHF. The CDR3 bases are TGCAGTGCTAGGTCAGGGGGCTGGGATCAGCCCCAGCATTTT.

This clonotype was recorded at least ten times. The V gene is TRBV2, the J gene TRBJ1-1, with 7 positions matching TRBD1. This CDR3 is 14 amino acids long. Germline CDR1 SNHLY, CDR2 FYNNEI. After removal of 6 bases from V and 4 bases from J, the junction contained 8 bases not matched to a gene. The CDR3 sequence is CASRFQGEGTEAFF. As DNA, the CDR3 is TGTGCCAGCAGATTCCAGGGGGAGGGCACTGAAGCTTTCTTT.

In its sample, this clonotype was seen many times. The CDR3: CASSPMGAGSTDTQYF. The CDR3 nucleotides read TGTGCCAGCAGCCCAATGGGGGCCGGTTCCACAGATACGCAGTATTTT. The V and J genes are TRBV11-2 and TRBJ2-3; D may be TRBD1 (6 bases). Germline CDR1 is SGHAT and CDR2 is FQNNGV. Trimming removed 5 bases at V and 2 bases at J, with 17 bases between. This CDR3 contains 16 residues.

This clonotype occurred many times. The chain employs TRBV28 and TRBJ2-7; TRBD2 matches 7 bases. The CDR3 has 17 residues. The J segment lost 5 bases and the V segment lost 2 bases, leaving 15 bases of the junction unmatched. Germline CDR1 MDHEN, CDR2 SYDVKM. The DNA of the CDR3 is TGTGCCAGCAGTTTAGGGAGCATAGCGGGTTGGGGGGACGAGCAGTACTTC. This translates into CASSLGSIAGWGDEQYF.

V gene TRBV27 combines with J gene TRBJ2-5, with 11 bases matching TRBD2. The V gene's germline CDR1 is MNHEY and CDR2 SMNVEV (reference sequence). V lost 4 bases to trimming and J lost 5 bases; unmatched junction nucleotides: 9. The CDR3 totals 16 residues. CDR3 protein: CASSSHLAGGGETQYF. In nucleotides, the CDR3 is TGTGCCAGCAGTTCGCACCTAGCGGGAGGAGGGGAGACCCAGTACTTC.

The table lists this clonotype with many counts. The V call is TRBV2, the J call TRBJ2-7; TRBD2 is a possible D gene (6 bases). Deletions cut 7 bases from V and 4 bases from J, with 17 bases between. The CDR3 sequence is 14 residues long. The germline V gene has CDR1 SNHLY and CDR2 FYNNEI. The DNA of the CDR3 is TGTGCCAGCATTCGGGAGATGAGCCAATACGAGCAGTACTTC. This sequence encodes CASIREMSQYEQYF. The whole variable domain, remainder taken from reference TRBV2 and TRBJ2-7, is EPEVTQTPSHQVTQMGQEVILRCVPISNHLYFYWYRQILGQKVEFLVSFYNNEISEKSEIFDDQFSVERPDGSNFTLKIRSTKLEDSAMYFCASIREMSQYEQYFGPGTRLTVT.

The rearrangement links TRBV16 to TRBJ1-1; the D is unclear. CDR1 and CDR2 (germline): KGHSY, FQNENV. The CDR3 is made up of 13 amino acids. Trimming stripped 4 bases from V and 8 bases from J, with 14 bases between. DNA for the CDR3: TGTGCCAGCAGCCTTGACCCGGCCGCAGAAGCTTTCTTT. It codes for CASSLDPAAEAFF.